The T cell receptor beta chain under discussion was sequenced for a study of blood T cell repertoires in COVID-19. Study background: Whether acute or convalescent, the COVID-19 samples came from the United States, Italy and Spain. Sources were T cells, B-cell-depleted T cells, or PBMCs; the material itself was cDNA or gDNA.

Authors' processing steps: Estimation of nucleated cell counts was performed using reference gene primer amplification. Some clones are missing from TCRdb's copy, which holds only in-frame ones; the method was immunoSEQ multiplex PCR. V, J and clone size are those of that table, while D and trimming were read from the DNA. The sample includes about 53,000 clones, 85% to 95% seen only once; the top ten take approximately 3%. The V end lost 5 bases, the J end lost 0 bases, and 16 bases lay between the germline ends. The CDR3 extends over 16 amino acids. Germline V gene lookup returns CDR1 SGHNT and CDR2 YYREEE (reference sequence).

The sequenced sample was peripheral blood. This chain links TRBV5-4 with TRBJ2-3, with TRBD2 as a possible D gene (6 bases). The source of this sequence is a human donor in a cohort sampled during active COVID-19. CDR3 bases: TGTGCCAGCAGTCAGGCGGGGAGGAGGAGCACAGATACGCAGTATTTT. The encoded protein is CASSQAGRRSTDTQYF. The full variable domain, completed using reference TRBV5-4 and TRBJ2-3, is ETGVTQSPTHLIKTRGQQVTLRCSSQSGHNTVSWYQQALGQGPQFIFQYYREEENGRGNFPPRFSGLQFPNYSSELNVNALELDDSALYLCASSQAGRRSTDTQYFGPGTRLTVL.